The next 26 T cell receptor beta chains were all read from a single sample in a study of shared clonotypes between healthy human individuals. TCRdb's copy holds only in-frame clones and misses some; the assay was immunoSEQ multiplex PCR. The sample carries a few million clones, 90% to 95% recorded once. Sequencing used naive CD4+ T cells from PBMCs. Specified subset: CD45RA+ positively selected. The source of these receptors is a man younger than 35 in good health. Some clones in this sample may be carry-over from other donors' samples.

The J gene is TRBJ2-5, the V gene TRBV9; D is possibly TRBD1 (6 bases). This CDR3 has 16 residues. Deletions cut 0 bases from V and 6 bases from J, with 18 bases between. Germline CDR1 reads SGDLS; CDR2 reads YYNGEE. CDR3 nucleotides: TGTGCCAGCAGCGTAGGGTTACAGGGCATAGGGAAGACCCAGTACTTC. As protein: CASSVGLQGIGKTQYF.

This sequence joins TRBV6-1 and TRBJ2-1; 8 bases align to TRBD2. Germline V CDR1 and CDR2: MNHNS, SASEGT. The CDR3 extends over 14 amino acids. The J segment lost 7 bases and the V segment lost 4 bases, leaving 6 bases of the junction unmatched. In DNA, the CDR3 is TGTGCCAGCAGTGGAGCGGGAGCGGGTAATGAGCAGTTCTTC. Its translation: CASSGAGAGNEQFF.

CDR3 DNA sequence: TGCGCCAGCAGCCAAGAGGGCCTAGCCGGCAATGAGCAGTTCTTC. It specifies CASSQEGLAGNEQFF. The chain carries TRBV4-3 and TRBJ2-1, with a possible D match to TRBD2 (5 bases). This CDR3 region has 15 residues. Per the germline V gene, CDR1 is LGHNA and CDR2 is YSLEER. The germline V and J ends were trimmed by 0 bases and 6 bases, with 12 bases remaining between them.

The V and J genes are TRBV6-1 and TRBJ1-5; D is ambiguous. Trimming cost V 10 bases and J 2 bases, with 18 bases left between them. This CDR3 contains 15 residues. Per germline, CDR1 MNHNS and CDR2 SASEGT. The DNA for the CDR3 is TGTGCCACCCCGGAGGCTTTTGCCGGCAATCAGCCCCAGCATTTT. Residues: CATPEAFAGNQPQHF.

The CDR3 DNA reads TGTGCCAGCCGCAGGGACCACTACAATGAGCAGTTCTTC. As protein: CASRRDHYNEQFF. The chain couples TRBV6-1 to TRBJ2-1; the D gene could be TRBD1 or TRBD2 (5 bases each). The germline V and J ends were trimmed by 8 bases and 3 bases, with 11 bases remaining between them. The CDR3 runs 13 residues. Germline V gene lookup returns CDR1 MNHNS and CDR2 SASEGT.

The rearrangement uses TRBV18 and TRBJ2-3; 9 positions agree with TRBD1. CDR1 is KGHSH and CDR2 is LQKENI in the germline V gene. Trimming cost V 4 bases and J 0 bases; bases outside gene matches: 8. CDR3 length: 17 residues. The CDR3 reads CASSRGQGQLSTDTQYF. CDR3 DNA sequence: TGTGCCAGCTCACGGGGACAGGGCCAGCTAAGCACAGATACGCAGTATTTT.

The J gene is TRBJ1-2, the V gene TRBV2, with 10 bases fitting TRBD1. The CDR3 totals 14 residues. Germline CDR1 and CDR2: SNHLY and FYNNEI. V was clipped by 6 bases and J by 7 bases; unmatched bases: 8. For the CDR3, the DNA is TGTGCCAGCAGCGGACAGGGGGTCTTCGGTGGCTACACCTTC. Encoded protein: CASSGQGVFGGYTF.

The genes are TRBV7-3 and TRBJ1-1, with D perhaps TRBD1 (6 bases). CDR3 length: 13 residues. CDR1 and CDR2 (germline): SGHTA, FQGTGA. V was cut by 6 bases and J by 8 bases, with 16 bases left in between. This chain's CDR3 is CASSSVRGREAFF. In DNA form, the CDR3 reads TGTGCCAGCAGTTCCGTGAGGGGGAGGGAAGCTTTCTTT.

The CDR3 nucleotides read TGTGCCAGCAGTTACACCGGGACAGGCAGAGATCCTGAAGCTTTCTTT. Its protein is CASSYTGTGRDPEAFF. The chain joins TRBV6-5 to TRBJ1-1, with 8 bases matching TRBD1. Per the germline V gene, CDR1 is MNHEY and CDR2 is SVGAGI. The CDR3 is 16 residues long. J was trimmed by 6 bases and V by 2 bases; bases with no gene match: 11.

The CDR3 DNA is TGTGCCAGCAGCCAATTCGGCGCCGGCGAGCAGTACTTC. Protein sequence: CASSQFGAGEQYF. This chain uses TRBV16 with TRBJ2-7, with D hard to call. The V end was cut by 1 base, the J end by 6 bases, with 10 bases between. The CDR3 length is 13 residues. Germline loops: CDR1 KGHSY, CDR2 FQNENV.

The CDR3 nucleotides read TGTGCCAGCAGCGTAGGTGTCAAGTCTTCCTACGAGCAGTACTTC. Translation: CASSVGVKSSYEQYF. This chain connects TRBV9 to TRBJ2-7; D unresolved. The CDR3 consists of 15 residues. Trimming pared 0 bases from V and 1 base from J, leaving 11 bases between. CDR1 is SGDLS, CDR2 YYNGEE, per germline.

The chain has TRBV6-6 and TRBJ2-7, with 8 bases aligning to TRBD1. This CDR3 comprises 13 residues. V lost 11 bases to trimming and J lost 2 bases; unmatched junction nucleotides: 8. CDR1 MNHNY and CDR2 SVGAGI come from the germline V gene (reference sequence). DNA for the CDR3: TGTGCCTCCCAGGGGGCTCTTCCCTACGAGCAGTACTTC. It yields the protein CASQGALPYEQYF.

The rearrangement links TRBV30 to TRBJ2-7; TRBD2 aligns across 8 bases. Per the germline V gene, CDR1 is GTSNPN and CDR2 is SVGIG (reference sequence). The CDR3 extends over 14 amino acids. V shed 6 bases and J 2 bases; nucleotides not matched to a gene: 9. DNA of the CDR3: TGTGCCTGCGGGGCTAGCGGGTCCCCCTACGAGCAGTACTTC. Its protein is CACGASGSPYEQYF. Full variable domain (remainder filled in from reference TRBV30 and TRBJ2-7): SQTIHQWPATLVQPVGSPLSLECTVEGTSNPNLYWYRQAAGRGLQLLFYSVGIGQISSEVPQNLSASRPQDRQFILSSKKLLLSDSGFYLCACGASGSPYEQYFGPGTRLTVT.

The chain carries TRBV18 and TRBJ2-2; D tentatively fits TRBD1 or TRBD2 (6 bases each). The ends were cut back, 10 bases at V and 0 bases at J, with 12 bases in the middle. Germline CDR1 and CDR2: KGHSH and LQKENI. The CDR3 sequence is 14 residues long. In DNA form, the CDR3 reads TGTGCCACCAAGGGGGGCGCGAACACCGGGGAGCTGTTTTTT. It encodes CATKGGANTGELFF.

The chain has TRBV2 and TRBJ2-7, with D possibly matching TRBD2 (6 bases). This CDR3 spans 12 amino acids. Trimming removed 6 bases from V and 4 bases from J, with 10 bases in between. Germline V gives CDR1 SNHLY, CDR2 FYNNEI. In DNA, the CDR3 is TGTGCCAGCAGGGTACTAGCATACGAGCAGTACTTC. Amino acids: CASRVLAYEQYF.

V is TRBV5-4 and J is TRBJ2-3; no reliable D call. Trimming cost V 4 bases and J 14 bases, with 17 bases left between them. Germline V lookup: CDR1 SGHNT, CDR2 YYREEE (reference sequence). This CDR3 is built from 12 residues. CDR3 DNA sequence: TGTGCCAGCAGCCGACTTGCGGCAAGGCCGTATTTT. This codes for CASSRLAARPYF.

This clone has a single count. This same CDR3 is encoded by further DNA sequences in the sample. The chain joins TRBV9 to TRBJ2-1; 8 nucleotides agree with TRBD2. Germline V CDR1 and CDR2: SGDLS, YYNGEE. V was clipped by 0 bases and J by 1 base; unmatched bases: 3. The CDR3 spans 16 residues. The CDR3, as DNA: TGTGCCAGCAGCGTAGTCGGCGGGAGGTCCTACAATGAGCAGTTCTTC. Protein product: CASSVVGGRSYNEQFF.

V is TRBV28 and J is TRBJ2-7; no clear D gene. V lost 3 bases and J lost 5, with 11 bases in between. This CDR3 comprises 13 residues. Germline V gene data show CDR1 as MDHEN and CDR2 as SYDVKM. CDR3 nucleotides: TGTGCCAGCAGTTTTGGTCAGGTCCACGAGCAGTACTTC. It specifies CASSFGQVHEQYF.

The gene calls are TRBV5-8 and TRBJ1-4; the D gene is possibly TRBD1 (5 bases). The CDR3 is made up of 15 amino acids. With 4 bases removed from V and 4 bases from J, the gap between germline ends came to 14 bases. Germline loops: CDR1 SGHTS, CDR2 YDEGEE. The CDR3 bases are TGTGCCAGCAGCCGCTGGGGGGGGGATAATGAAAAACTGTTTTTT. Translating gives CASSRWGGDNEKLFF.

This chain joins TRBV6-1 and TRBJ2-7, with D possibly being TRBD1 or TRBD2 (5 bases each). The CDR3 runs 14 residues. Germline loops: CDR1 MNHNS, CDR2 SASEGT. V was trimmed by 5 bases and J by 5 bases, leaving 16 bases between them. The DNA for the CDR3 is TGTGCCAGCAGTATGTCAGGGAGTACCGACGAGCAGTACTTC. It translates to CASSMSGSTDEQYF.

The chain is built from TRBV7-9 and TRBJ1-2; D is unclear. The CDR3 is 12 amino acids. Per germline, CDR1 SEHNR and CDR2 FQNEAQ (reference sequence). V lost 5 bases and J lost 4, with 8 bases in between. Written as DNA, the CDR3 is TGTGCCAGCAGCCGAGACCTCTATGGCTACACCTTC. Its protein product is CASSRDLYGYTF.

CDR3 in DNA: TGCGCCAGCAGCGATGTGAGAATGGGACCAGGACCTGAAGCTTTCTTT. Its protein is CASSDVRMGPGPEAFF. The J gene is TRBJ1-1, the V gene TRBV5-1; TRBD1 is a possible D gene (5 bases). V dropped 4 bases and J dropped 6 bases, with 22 bases sitting between them. Germline assignment: CDR1 SGHRS and CDR2 YFSETQ. The CDR3 loop spans 16 amino acids. The full variable domain, with the rest looked up from reference TRBV5-1 and TRBJ1-1, is KAGVTQTPRYLIKTRGQQVTLSCSPISGHRSVSWYQQTPGQGLQFLFEYFSETQRNKGNFPGRFSGRQFSNSRSEMNVSTLELGDSALYLCASSDVRMGPGPEAFFGQGTRLTVV.

The chain uses TRBV18 and TRBJ1-1; 7 bases are a match to TRBD1. Germline V gives CDR1 KGHSH, CDR2 LQKENI. V dropped 2 bases and J dropped 1; count of bases not matched to a gene: 7. The CDR3 has 16 residues. The CDR3, as DNA: TGTGCCAGCTCACCATCAATGGGACAGACGAACACTGAAGCTTTCTTT. This gives the protein CASSPSMGQTNTEAFF.

The chain is built from TRBV29-1 and TRBJ2-1; perhaps TRBD1 as D (6 bases). Deletions cut 7 bases from V and 7 bases from J, with 17 bases between. The length of the CDR3 is 13 residues. Germline V lookup: CDR1 SQVTM, CDR2 ANQGSEA. The CDR3 region has the DNA TGCAGCGGGTTGAGGGGGAGAGGTAATGAGCAGTTCTTC. It is translated as CSGLRGRGNEQFF.

The V gene is TRBV29-1, the J gene TRBJ2-7, with D possibly matching TRBD2 (5 bases). The V end was cut by 4 bases, the J end by 5 bases, with 15 bases between. CDR3 length equals 13 residues. Germline loops: CDR1 SQVTM, CDR2 ANQGSEA. The CDR3 DNA reads TGCAGCGTTGGAGCGGAGGCCGCCCACGAGCAGTACTTC. Translated: CSVGAEAAHEQYF.

The rearrangement uses TRBV7-9 and TRBJ1-3; TRBD1 aligns across 8 bases. V dropped 5 bases and J dropped 0; count of bases not matched to a gene: 6. The CDR3 consists of 16 residues. CDR1 is SEHNR, CDR2 FQNEAQ, per germline (reference sequence). The CDR3 sequence is CASSTRQGSSGNTIYF. Written as DNA, the CDR3 is TGTGCCAGCAGCACACGACAGGGGAGCTCTGGAAACACCATATATTTT.